Following are 4 T cell receptor beta chains from one sample sequenced in a study of blood T cell repertoires in COVID-19. Some clones are missing from TCRdb's copy, which holds only in-frame ones; the method was immunoSEQ multiplex PCR. The repertoire includes fewer than 350,000 clones, 81% of them detected once, and 2.5% to 3.5% sits in the top ten. Material for sequencing was peripheral blood. These receptors were collected from a woman aged 55-70 years with active or convalescent COVID-19.

The chain links TRBV7-2 to TRBJ1-1; D might be TRBD1 (5 bases). The CDR3 runs to 15 residues. Looked up from germline, CDR1 is SGHTA and CDR2 is FQGNSA. V lost 4 bases and J 0 bases, leaving 12 bases between the germline ends. CDR3 sequence: CASSSQTAMNTEAFF. CDR3 DNA: TGTGCCAGCAGCTCGCAGACAGCCATGAACACTGAAGCTTTCTTT.

This clone was recorded at least ten times. The V and J genes are TRBV6-2 or TRBV6-3 and TRBJ2-7; possible D gene TRBD1, 6 bases. Trimming cost V 6 bases and J 3 bases, with 15 bases left between them. This CDR3 is built from 14 residues. Germline V gene lookup returns CDR1 MNHEY and CDR2 SVGEGT. As DNA, the CDR3 is TGTGCCAGCAGCTGGGACACCGAAGTCTACGAGCAGTACTTC. Amino acids: CASSWDTEVYEQYF.

V and J are TRBV2 and TRBJ2-1; TRBD2 matches 8 bases. Germline CDR1 is SNHLY and CDR2 is FYNNEI. Unmatched junction bases numbered 6, after V lost 6 bases and J lost 2 bases. This CDR3 comprises 15 residues. CDR3 sequence: CASRPGLAPYNEQFF. CDR3 nucleotide sequence: TGTGCCAGCAGACCCGGACTAGCACCCTACAATGAGCAGTTCTTC. Together with reference TRBV2 and TRBJ2-1, the CDR3 gives the full variable domain: EPEVTQTPSHQVTQMGQEVILRCVPISNHLYFYWYRQILGQKVEFLVSFYNNEISEKSEIFDDQFSVERPDGSNFTLKIRSTKLEDSAMYFCASRPGLAPYNEQFFGPGTRLTVL.

The rearrangement links TRBV9 to TRBJ2-5, with 12 bases that match TRBD2. Losses at the gene ends were 0 bases for V and 5 bases for J; bases not matched to a gene: 8. The CDR3 totals 17 residues. Germline V gene lookup returns CDR1 SGDLS and CDR2 YYNGEE. The CDR3 DNA follows: TGTGCCAGCAGCGTAGCCCCTAGCGGGGGGGCCGGGGAGACCCAGTACTTC. Protein sequence: CASSVAPSGGAGETQYF. The complete variable domain, with remaining parts taken from reference TRBV9 and TRBJ2-5, reads DSGVTQTPKHLITATGQRVTLRCSPRSGDLSVYWYQQSLDQGLQFLIQYYNGEERAKGNILERFSAQQFPDLHSELNLSSLELGDSALYFCASSVAPSGGAGETQYFGPGTRLLVL.